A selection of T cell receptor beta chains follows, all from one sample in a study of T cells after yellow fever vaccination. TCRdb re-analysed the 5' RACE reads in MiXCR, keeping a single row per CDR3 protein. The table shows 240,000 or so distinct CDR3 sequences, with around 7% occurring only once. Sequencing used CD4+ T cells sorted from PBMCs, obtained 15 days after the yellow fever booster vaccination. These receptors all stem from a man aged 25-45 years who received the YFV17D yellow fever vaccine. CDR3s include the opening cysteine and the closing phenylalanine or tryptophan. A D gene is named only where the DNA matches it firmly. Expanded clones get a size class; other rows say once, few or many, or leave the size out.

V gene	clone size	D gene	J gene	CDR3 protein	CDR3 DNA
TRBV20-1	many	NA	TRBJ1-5	CSAQRRVQAGSQPQHF	TGCAGTGCCCAGAGGCGGGTCCAGGCCGGTAGTCAGCCCCAGCATTTT
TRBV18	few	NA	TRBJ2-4	CASSITGRVEEKQYF	TGTGCCAGCTCAATCACCGGCAGGGTTGAGGAAAAACAGTACTTC
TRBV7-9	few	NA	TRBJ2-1	CASSPRLSYNEQFF	TGTGCCAGCAGCCCCCGACTTAGCTACAATGAGCAGTTCTTC
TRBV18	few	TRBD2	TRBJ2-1	CASSSTGTSGSGEQFF	TGTGCCAGCTCATCTACCGGGACTAGCGGGAGTGGAGAGCAGTTCTTC
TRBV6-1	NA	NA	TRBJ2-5	CASSQSRGRETQYF	TGTGCCAGCAGCCAGAGCAGGGGTCGGGAGACCCAGTACTTC
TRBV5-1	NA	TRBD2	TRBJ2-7	CASGLALAGAGEQYF	TGCGCCAGCGGCTTGGCGCTAGCGGGAGCTGGCGAGCAGTACTTC
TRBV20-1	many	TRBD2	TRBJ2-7	CSARSSGSVSYEQYF	TGCAGTGCTAGATCTAGCGGGAGCGTTTCCTACGAGCAGTACTTC
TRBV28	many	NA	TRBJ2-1	CASSSFSTKQFF	TGTGCCAGCAGTTCCTTTTCAACTAAGCAGTTCTTC
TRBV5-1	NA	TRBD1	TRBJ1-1	CASSPGQGITEAFF	TGCGCCAGCAGCCCGGGACAGGGTATCACTGAAGCTTTCTTT
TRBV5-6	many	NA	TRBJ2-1	CASSLSVINEQFF	TGTGCCAGCAGCTTAAGTGTGATCAATGAGCAGTTCTTC
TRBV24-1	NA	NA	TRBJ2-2	CATSDSREVTGELFF	TGTGCCACCAGTGATTCTAGGGAGGTCACCGGGGAGCTGTTTTTT
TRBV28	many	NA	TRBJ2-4	CASSDPQGYIQYF	TGTGCCAGCAGCGACCCGCAGGGATACATTCAGTACTTC
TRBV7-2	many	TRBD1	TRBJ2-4	CASSWTGLNIQYF	TGTGCCAGCAGCTGGACAGGGTTGAACATTCAGTACTTC
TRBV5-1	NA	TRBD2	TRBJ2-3	CASSSLEGSGASDTQYF	TGCGCCAGCAGCTCGCTGGAGGGCAGCGGGGCTTCAGATACGCAGTATTTT
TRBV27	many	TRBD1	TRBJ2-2	CASSPLDRATGELFF	TGTGCCAGCAGCCCTCTTGACAGGGCCACCGGGGAGCTGTTTTTT
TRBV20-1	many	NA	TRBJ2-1	CSARDALTGEQFF	TGCAGTGCTAGAGATGCCCTAACGGGAGAGCAGTTCTTC
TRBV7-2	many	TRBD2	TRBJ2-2	CASSLFSAGGSGTGELFF	TGTGCCAGCAGCTTATTCTCAGCGGGAGGCTCGGGGACCGGGGAGCTGTTTTTT
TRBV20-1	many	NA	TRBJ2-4	CSANREGYIQYF	TGCAGTGCAAACAGGGAGGGGTACATTCAGTACTTC
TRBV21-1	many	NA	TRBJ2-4	CARGQVAKNIQYF	TGTGCCCGAGGACAGGTGGCCAAAAACATTCAGTACTTC
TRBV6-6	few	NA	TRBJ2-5	CASQRGTQETQYF	TGTGCCAGCCAGAGGGGCACCCAAGAGACCCAGTACTTC